The 5 T cell receptor beta chains reported below all come from one sample, sequenced in a study of T cell repertoires in cytomegalovirus infection. MiXCR was run by TCRdb on the reads, yielding one entry per CDR3 protein. Of 350,000 to 450,000 distinct CDR3 sequences listed, less than 20% are singletons. The sample taken for sequencing was PBMCs. These receptors were taken from a human donor in good health (CMV status not recorded). Some clones in this sample may be carry-over from other donors' samples.

This clonotype was detected a few times. V and J are TRBV15 and TRBJ2-1, with 9 bases matching TRBD2. This CDR3 comprises 18 residues. V dropped 0 bases and J dropped 4; count of bases not matched to a gene: 10. CDR1 and CDR2 (germline): LNHNV, YYDKDF (reference sequence). CDR3 coding DNA: TGTGCCACCAGCAGAGATATCACGGCTAGCGGGAAATACAATGAGCAGTTCTTC. It specifies CATSRDITASGKYNEQFF.

CDR3 coding DNA: TGCAGTGCTTCTTCGACTAGCGGGAGGTCGGGGGGGGATGAGCAGTTCTTC. This translates into CSASSTSGRSGGDEQFF. The rearrangement joins TRBV20-1 to TRBJ2-1, with 13 positions matching TRBD2. Germline V gives CDR1 DFQATT, CDR2 SNEGSKA (reference sequence). The CDR3 runs to 17 residues. V lost 5 bases and J lost 8; bases outside the gene matches: 15.

CDR3 amino acids: CASSLERDTQYF. DNA for the CDR3: TGTGCCAGCAGCTTGGAGCGGGATACGCAGTATTTT. This chain connects TRBV7-9 to TRBJ2-3; D possibly corresponds to TRBD2 (5 bases). The length of the CDR3 is 12 residues. Trimming took 3 bases from V and 6 from J, leaving 7 bases between them. CDR1 is SEHNR and CDR2 is FQNEAQ in the germline V gene (reference sequence).

This clonotype was seen repeatedly, ten times or more. The V call is TRBV7-2, the J call TRBJ1-5; D is uncertain. The V gene lost 2 bases and the J gene lost 2 bases, with 10 bases spanning the gap. This CDR3 has 15 residues. Germline lookup yields CDR1 SGHTA and CDR2 FQGNSA. CDR3 loop: CASSLQAVGNQPQHF. DNA for the CDR3: TGTGCCAGCAGCTTACAGGCGGTCGGCAATCAGCCCCAGCATTTT.

This clonotype has more than one count but fewer than ten. This rearrangement joins TRBV29-1 to TRBJ1-1; D uncertain. V was trimmed by 7 bases and J by 4 bases, leaving 16 bases between them. Germline assignment: CDR1 SQVTM and CDR2 ANQGSEA. CDR3 size: 13 residues. The CDR3 sequence: CSAESWLGTEAFF. The CDR3 nucleotides read TGCAGCGCTGAGAGCTGGCTCGGCACTGAAGCTTTCTTT.